This T cell receptor (beta chain) originates from a study of T cell changes during pregnancy in multiple sclerosis. CDR1 ENHRY and CDR2 SYGVKD come from the germline V gene. The V and J ends lost 2 bases and 0 bases, in that order; junction bases with no gene match: 4. The CDR3 loop spans 16 amino acids. Here immunoSEQ multiplex PCR was the method, and the copy in TCRdb shows in-frame clones only, minus some. This table has 85,000 to 90,000 clones, over 85% appearing once. The chain employs TRBV10-3 and TRBJ1-1, with TRBD1 identical over 9 bases. Sequences were derived from peripheral blood, sampled after pregnancy. The clonotype was recovered from a female donor in good health, enrolled as a control in a pregnancy study. This CDR3 reads CAISEGDRALNTEAFF. Here the CDR3 DNA reads TGTGCCATCAGTGAGGGGGACAGGGCCCTGAACACTGAAGCTTTCTTT.